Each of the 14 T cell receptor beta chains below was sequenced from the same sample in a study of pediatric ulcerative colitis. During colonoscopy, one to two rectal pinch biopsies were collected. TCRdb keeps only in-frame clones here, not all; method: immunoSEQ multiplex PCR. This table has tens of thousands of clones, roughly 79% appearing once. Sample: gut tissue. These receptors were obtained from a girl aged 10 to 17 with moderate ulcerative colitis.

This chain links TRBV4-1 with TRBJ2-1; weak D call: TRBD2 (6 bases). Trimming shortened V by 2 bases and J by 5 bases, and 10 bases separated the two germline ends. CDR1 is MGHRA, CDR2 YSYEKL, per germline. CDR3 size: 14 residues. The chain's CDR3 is CASSQWVADNEQFF. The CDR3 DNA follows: TGCGCCAGCAGCCAATGGGTAGCGGACAATGAGCAGTTCTTC.

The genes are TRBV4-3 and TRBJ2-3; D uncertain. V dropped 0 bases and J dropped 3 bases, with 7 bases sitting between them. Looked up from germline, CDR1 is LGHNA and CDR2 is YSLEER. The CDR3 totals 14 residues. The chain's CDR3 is CASSQEGLTDTQYF. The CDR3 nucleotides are TGCGCCAGCAGCCAAGAGGGATTAACAGATACGCAGTATTTT.

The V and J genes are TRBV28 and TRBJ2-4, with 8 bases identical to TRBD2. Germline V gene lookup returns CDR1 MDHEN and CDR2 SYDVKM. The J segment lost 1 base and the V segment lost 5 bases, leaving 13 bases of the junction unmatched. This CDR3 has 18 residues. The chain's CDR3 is CASSGRRRASGAKNIQYF. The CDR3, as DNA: TGTGCCAGCAGTGGGAGGAGGCGGGCTAGCGGGGCCAAAAACATTCAGTACTTC.

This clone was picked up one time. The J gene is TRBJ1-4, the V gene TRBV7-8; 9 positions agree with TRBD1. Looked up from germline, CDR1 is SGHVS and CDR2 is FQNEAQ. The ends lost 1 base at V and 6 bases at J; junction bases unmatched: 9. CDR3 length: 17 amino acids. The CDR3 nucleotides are TGTGCCAGCAGCTTAGGGACAGGGGCGTTTACCCATGAAAAACTGTTTTTT. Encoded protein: CASSLGTGAFTHEKLFF.

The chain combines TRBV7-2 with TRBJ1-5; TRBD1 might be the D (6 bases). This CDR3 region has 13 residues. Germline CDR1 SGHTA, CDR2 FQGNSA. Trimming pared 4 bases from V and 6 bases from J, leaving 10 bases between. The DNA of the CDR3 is TGTGCCAGCAGCTCAGGGGTTATTCAGCCCCAGCATTTT. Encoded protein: CASSSGVIQPQHF.

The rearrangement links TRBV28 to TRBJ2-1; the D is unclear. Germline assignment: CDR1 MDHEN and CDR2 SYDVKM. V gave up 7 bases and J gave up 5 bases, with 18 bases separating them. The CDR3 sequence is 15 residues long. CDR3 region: CASIPVGGLDNEQFF. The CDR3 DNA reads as TGTGCCAGCATCCCTGTGGGCGGTCTGGACAATGAGCAGTTCTTC.

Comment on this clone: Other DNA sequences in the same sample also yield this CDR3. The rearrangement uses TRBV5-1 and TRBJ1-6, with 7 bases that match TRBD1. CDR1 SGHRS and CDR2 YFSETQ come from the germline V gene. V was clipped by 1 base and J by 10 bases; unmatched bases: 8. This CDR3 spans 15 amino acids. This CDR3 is CASSLKGQGGSPLHF. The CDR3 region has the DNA TGCGCCAGCAGCTTGAAGGGGCAGGGGGGATCACCCCTCCACTTT.

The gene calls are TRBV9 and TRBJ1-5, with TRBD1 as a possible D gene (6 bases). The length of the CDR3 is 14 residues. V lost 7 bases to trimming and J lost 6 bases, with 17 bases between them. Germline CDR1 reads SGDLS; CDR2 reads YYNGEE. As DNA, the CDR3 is TGTGCCAGCGGCGCAAACAGGGATCCTCAGCCCCAGCATTTT. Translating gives CASGANRDPQPQHF.

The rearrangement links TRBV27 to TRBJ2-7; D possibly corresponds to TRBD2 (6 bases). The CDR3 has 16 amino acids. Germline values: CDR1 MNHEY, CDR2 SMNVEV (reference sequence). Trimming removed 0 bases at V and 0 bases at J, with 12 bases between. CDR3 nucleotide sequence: TGTGCCAGCAGTTTATCGTTCGACGGGAGCTCCTACGAGCAGTACTTC. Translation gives CASSLSFDGSSYEQYF.

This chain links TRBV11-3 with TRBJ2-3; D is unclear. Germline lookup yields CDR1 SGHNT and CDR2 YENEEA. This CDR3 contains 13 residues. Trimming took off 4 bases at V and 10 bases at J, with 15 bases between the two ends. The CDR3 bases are TGTGCCAGCAGCTCCGGTGTGCTCTCGGCGCAGTATTTT. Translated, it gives CASSSGVLSAQYF. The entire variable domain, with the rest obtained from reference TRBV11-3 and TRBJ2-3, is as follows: EAGVVQSPRYKIIEKKQPVAFWCNPISGHNTLYWYLQNLGQGPELLIRYENEEAVDDSQLPKDRFSAERLKGVDSTLKIQPAELGDSAVYLCASSSGVLSAQYFGPGTRLTVL.

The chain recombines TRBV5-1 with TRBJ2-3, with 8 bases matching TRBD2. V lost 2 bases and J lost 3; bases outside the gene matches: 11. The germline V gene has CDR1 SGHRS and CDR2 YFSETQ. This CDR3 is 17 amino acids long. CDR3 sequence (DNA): TGCGCCAGCAGCTTAACCGGGACTAGAGGTGTGACAGATACGCAGTATTTT. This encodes CASSLTGTRGVTDTQYF.

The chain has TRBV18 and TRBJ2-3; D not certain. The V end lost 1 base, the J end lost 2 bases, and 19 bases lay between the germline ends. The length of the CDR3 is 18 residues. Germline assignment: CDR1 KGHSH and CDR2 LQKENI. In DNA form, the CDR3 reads TGTGCCAGCTCACCACTCCCGATCCGGGCGTTGAACACAGATACGCAGTATTTT. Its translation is CASSPLPIRALNTDTQYF.

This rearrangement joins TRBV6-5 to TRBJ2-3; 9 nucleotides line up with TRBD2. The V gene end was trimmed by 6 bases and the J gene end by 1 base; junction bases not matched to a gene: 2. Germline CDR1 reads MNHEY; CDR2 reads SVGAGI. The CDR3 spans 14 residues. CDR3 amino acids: CASSASGGTDTQYF. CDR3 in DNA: TGTGCCAGCAGCGCTAGCGGGGGCACAGATACGCAGTATTTT.

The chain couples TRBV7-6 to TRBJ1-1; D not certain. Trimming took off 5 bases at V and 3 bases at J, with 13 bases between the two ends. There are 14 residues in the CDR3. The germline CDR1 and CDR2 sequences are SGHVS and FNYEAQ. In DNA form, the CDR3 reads TGTGCCAGCAGCCCACCCGGTGGGGACACTGAAGCTTTCTTT. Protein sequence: CASSPPGGDTEAFF.